The entry below gives a single T cell receptor (beta chain) sequence along with its context. Its antigen is not yet known. Base qualities are missing; no much larger clone stands one base away. The cohort was made up of 666 healthy bone marrow donors. All cohort members were sampled while nominally healthy, although unrecorded immune exposures were likely present. The donor was CMV seronegative and was included in the group of a few hundred seronegative cohort members. A peripheral blood sample was provided by each donor, and peripheral blood mononuclear cells were used for TCR beta sequencing. The Qiagen DNeasy Blood Extraction Kit was used to extract genomic DNA from the blood cell samples. The sample belongs to a study of cytomegalovirus exposure and HLA in healthy donors (dated by TCRdb to about 2017). In terms of the full investigation: An earlier analysis of several hundred of the donors reported 250 to 350 Gb of sequence data and 117 million unique TCR beta sequences obtained from 180 million or so T cells. The study used immunosequencing to profile the T cell repertoires of several hundred subjects and linked those repertoires to cytomegalovirus serostatus. Among 398 genotyped donors of the cohort, an average of about 240,000 unique TCR beta nucleotide sequences were sequenced per donor, roughly 20% of them non-productive. Rather than drawing on any new phenotypic data, the later analysis identified candidate immune exposures from TCR beta sequences and the way those sequences occurred across donors. Alongside the repertoire data, information on donor age, sex, ethnicity and CMV serostatus was compiled. The study aimed to test whether cataloging public T cell receptors could reveal signatures of past pathogen exposure. An earlier analysis of fewer than 700 of the donors applied high-throughput TCR beta sequencing to assess whether each TCR beta V gene segment acted as functional or pseudogenic. Because of strong linkage in the cohort, roughly five DR-DQ haplotypes were treated as single units for association and clustering. The number of donors typed differed by locus, with about 629-630 for A, B, C, DRB1 and DQB1, roughly 520 for DQA1, approximately 580 for DPA1, and 450 to 480 for DPB1. A later genetic analysis used genome-wide SNP genotypes for about 65% of the roughly 700 donors, treating that subset as a discovery cohort. To predict cytomegalovirus infection status, the study combined high-throughput TCR immunosequencing, statistical association of individual TCRs with disease status, and machine learning. Besides the first cohort of roughly 640 subjects, a separate validation cohort made up of around 120 different subjects was used. Of the approximately 400 genotyped donors, approximately 82% fell in the genetic ancestry cluster associated with self-reported Caucasian donors. A later analysis re-analyzed previously published TCR beta repertoires from hundreds of donors and added high-resolution HLA genotyping to study TCR occurrence patterns. HLA typing included class I and class II loci at four-digit resolution. Roughly 300 gigabases of sequencing data and around 80 million unique TCR sequences made up an early release that covered 500 to 700 HLA-typed donors. Every repertoire in the discovery cohort had been generated on one and the same sequencing platform. Paper-wide results and their limitations: This cohort had only TCR beta chains sequenced, and the lack of alpha or paired-chain data limited which features could be detected. A later analysis found that HLA-associated TCR beta chains were more clonally expanded and had lower generation probabilities than equally common non-associated chains. Roughly uniform sequencing depth across donors was assumed in presence/absence analyses, although this assumption may not hold. When HLA alleles, especially DR and DQ, strongly co-occurred, TCR associations were difficult to assign to individual alleles. The authors suggested that the approach could potentially be extended to other disease states and immunological phenotypes. Several of the top co-occurrence clusters appeared to be linked to parvovirus B19, influenza, CMV and Epstein-Barr virus, according to a later analysis. The study listed approximately 150 TCR beta chains as associated with cytomegalovirus. Because the 87-base-pair reads could not distinguish some IMGT-functional V segments, including TRBV6-2 and TRBV6-3, those segments were excluded. A group of highly shared sequence variants was considered likely to be a technical artifact of the sequencing pipeline. A few of the identified cytomegalovirus-associated TCR beta chains were confirmed in vitro to be specific for cytomegalovirus antigens. Most CMV-associated TCR beta chains appeared to be HLA-restricted in a later analysis, and the HLA associations seemed to be driven largely by CMV exposure. Most TCR sequences were seen in very few donors, while some public TCRs were found in many individuals. For the cohort, immune exposure information was limited to CMV serostatus. Because counts were too low, about 18 rarely observed V segments, including chromosome 9 orphons, were left out of the earlier analysis of approximately 500 of the donors. In a later genetic analysis, a missense DCLRE1C variant was associated with V-gene and J-gene trimming of TCR beta chains, and the association was replicated in an independent cohort. Because HLA typing was missing for some donors at each locus, association tests included only the typed subset. Cytomegalovirus status was reported to be diagnosed by the classifier with high specificity and sensitivity in both the original and validation cohorts. A further reported finding was that TCR beta sequences accurately predicted the HLA-A and HLA-B alleles for most subjects in the first cohort. Specific HLA alleles were associated with over 15,000 TCR beta sequences at a false discovery rate of 0.05 in a later analysis. Correlated functional status among segregating V segments might reflect linkage disequilibrium, but an unknown experimental factor could not be ruled out. According to a later analysis, TCR association rates differed among HLA loci, with DRB1 alleles showing the most associated TCRs and HLA-C alleles showing the fewest. In an earlier analysis of roughly 500 of the donors, most TCR beta V segments appeared in productive rearrangements about 90% or about 30% of the time, broadly matching IMGT annotations. Compared with the approximately 670-donor mean, donors in an Asian-associated ancestry cluster had fewer N-insertions in productive TCRs, according to a later genetic analysis.

The V and J ends are trimmed by 2 bases and 1 base, leaving 11 bases between them. Including the terminal cysteine and phenylalanine, the CDR3 comprises 15 residues. The only DNA kept is the CDR3, 45 bases in frame from the first base. CDR1 and CDR2, per the germline V gene, are SGDLS and YYNGEE. Libraries came from the immunoSEQ multiplex PCR assay. A mixture of 60 forward primers for TCR Vbeta segments and 13 reverse primers for TCR Jbeta segments was used in the multiplex PCR. Amplification of the CDR3 region of rearranged TCR beta genes was performed with a multiplex PCR assay on genomic DNA. Amplified TCR beta libraries were sequenced as 87-base-pair reads on the Illumina HiSeq System. The paper's processing steps were these. A later analysis counted tens of millions of unique TCR beta chains across the 670 or so repertoires, and some 11 million of these chains were shared by at least two donors. Raw reads were error-corrected and collapsed into unique sequences by a nearest-neighbor algorithm in which closely related sequences were merged to remove PCR and sequencing errors. V, D and J gene segments were assigned by aligning CDR3 sequences to IMGT reference sequences. For a sequence to be retained, a match of at least six nucleotides to both a V gene segment and a J gene segment was required. Rearrangements were classified as productive when the CDR3 lacked stop codons and remained in frame with V and J, and all other rearrangements were classified as non-productive. Following IMGT convention, CDR3 was defined as the stretch from the second conserved V-encoded cysteine up to the conserved J-encoded phenylalanine. The earlier analysis of roughly 590 of the donors excluded sequences that lacked an unambiguous match to a single V gene segment. In an earlier analysis of 450 to 700 of the donors, V segments were called functional above 56.7% productive rearrangements and were called segregating when the between-donor standard deviation exceeded 5%. To diagnose cytomegalovirus status from the catalog of TCR beta chain sequences, a statistical classification framework was built. V and J gene assignment, in a later analysis, came from comparing TCR nucleotide sequences with IMGT/GENE-DB human TR gene sequences. In a later analysis, CDR3 sequences and most-parsimonious VDJ recombination scenarios were assigned using the TCRdist pipeline. In a later analysis, each TCR beta chain was defined by its CDR3 amino acid sequence together with its V-gene family, and reads lacking a unique V-gene family were excluded. A later analysis removed several hundred highly shared, low-generation-probability nucleotide sequences to deal with suspected cross-contamination and a sequencing artifact. In a later analysis, a clonal expansion index for each public chain was calculated from normalized within-repertoire ranks of inferred template counts. A later analysis computed generation probabilities with a VDJ recombination model fitted to out-of-frame rearrangements, and checked the results against IGoR. In a later analysis, TCR-TCR, TCR-HLA and TCR-CMV co-occurrence was scored with hypergeometric tests, and a repertoire-size bias correction was applied to TCR pairs. False discovery rates were estimated in a later analysis by permuting HLA or CMV assignments 20 times. In a later analysis, co-occurring TCRs were grouped using DBSCAN, with TCRdist sequence similarity added in when clustering inside HLA-allele-positive subsets. Repertoires with fewer than 30,000 or more than 120,000 public chains, plus five repertoires with anomalous nucleotide sharing, were excluded from co-occurrence clustering. TCRdb obtained this table from immuneACCESS and retained in-frame rearrangements with V and J assigned. These tables miss some clones; where compared with another copy, unresolved V genes account for less than half of the shortfall, and the remainder is unexplained. The DNA gave D and trimming, while V, J and clone size come from that table. In all, the sample holds 100,000 to 150,000 clones, and about two thirds of those were seen once. The ten largest clones represent around 4% of the sample.

This sequence was found in a man aged 30-40 years in good health and CMV-seronegative. This chain is built from TRBV9 and TRBJ2-3, with TRBD1 as a weak D call on 5 bases. The sequencing sample was made of PBMCs. The CDR3 region reads CASSVQGGGTDTQYF. The DNA sequence reads TGTGCCAGCAGCGTTCAGGGCGGAGGCACAGATACGCAGTATTTT.